The 30 T cell receptor beta chains reported below all come from one sample, sequenced in a study of T cell repertoires in cytomegalovirus infection. These receptors are not linked to any known antigen. TCRdb re-called the reads with MiXCR, one entry per CDR3 protein. The repertoire holds about 890,000 distinct CDR3 sequences, approximately 31% seen once, with around an eighth in the top ten. Sequencing was performed on cultured CD8+ T cells from PBMCs, taken from culture after CMV antigen stimulation. These TCRs come from a human donor in good health (CMV status not recorded). Some clones in this sample may be carry-over from other donors' samples.

This clonotype was counted between two and nine times. This chain links TRBV12-3 or TRBV12-4 with TRBJ1-2, with 7 bases lining up with TRBD1. V was pared by 2 bases and J by 8 bases, with 2 bases of the junction left unmatched. This CDR3 has 12 amino acids. CDR3: CASSLRGGGYTF. The CDR3 DNA is TGTGCCAGCAGTTTAAGAGGGGGCGGCTACACCTTC.

The chain carries TRBV12-3 or TRBV12-4 and TRBJ1-3; possibly TRBD1 for D (6 bases). V lost 3 bases, J lost 4 bases, and 10 bases lay in between. This CDR3 region has 14 residues. The CDR3 is CASSFDRLGNTIYF. The CDR3 region has the DNA TGTGCCAGCAGTTTCGACAGGCTGGGAAACACCATATATTTT.

This chain connects TRBV6-2 or TRBV6-3 to TRBJ2-1; TRBD2 matches 7 bases. Germline V CDR1 and CDR2: MNHEY, SVGEGT. CDR3 length equals 15 residues. Germline trimming cut 5 bases from V and 4 bases from J; bases unmatched to any gene: 8. The CDR3 sequence is CASSRLAATYNEQFF. The CDR3 coding sequence is TGTGCCAGCAGTCGGCTAGCGGCTACATACAATGAGCAGTTCTTC.

This clonotype was seen only a few times. This rearrangement joins TRBV4-2 to TRBJ2-2; a weak D match, TRBD2 (7 bases). This CDR3 contains 15 residues. Germline V lookup: CDR1 LGHNA, CDR2 YNFKEQ. V was cut by 0 bases and J by 6 bases, with 11 bases left in between. The CDR3: CASSQERGGPGELFF. As DNA, the CDR3 is TGTGCCAGCAGCCAAGAAAGGGGGGGCCCCGGGGAGCTGTTTTTT.

This clonotype was seen just once. A much larger clonotype is one base distant, so this may be a read error. This chain uses TRBV6-5 with TRBJ1-2; no definite D call. The CDR3 spans 13 residues. The germline V gene encodes CDR1 MNHEY and CDR2 SVGAGI. The CDR3 region is CANSYSRVGGYTF. The CDR3 coding sequence is TGTGCCAACAGTTACTCCAGAGTCGGTGGCTACACCTTC.

This clonotype was seen a single time. The genes are TRBV29-1 and TRBJ2-1; D possibly uses TRBD1 or TRBD2 (6 bases each). This CDR3 comprises 16 residues. With 0 bases removed from V and 3 bases from J, the gap between germline ends came to 15 bases. Germline CDR1 SQVTM, CDR2 ANQGSEA. The CDR3: CSVEDRTGAFYNEQFF. The CDR3 DNA reads TGCAGCGTTGAAGATCGGACGGGGGCCTTCTACAATGAGCAGTTCTTC.

There are a few counts of this clonotype. V is TRBV6-2 or TRBV6-3 and J is TRBJ2-5; D unclear. V dropped 5 bases and J dropped 1 base, with 5 bases sitting between them. The CDR3 is 12 amino acids. CDR1 is MNHEY, CDR2 SVGEGT, per germline. CDR3 protein: CASSDFQETQYF. In DNA form, the CDR3 reads TGTGCCAGCAGTGATTTCCAAGAGACCCAGTACTTC.

The chain recombines TRBV7-9 with TRBJ2-1; D is uncertain. V was cut by 7 bases and J by 6 bases, with 13 bases left in between. In germline, CDR1 is SEHNR, CDR2 FQNEAQ (reference sequence). The length of the CDR3 is 13 residues. The CDR3 loop is CASISDRINEQFF. The CDR3 DNA sequence: TGTGCCAGCATCTCCGACCGAATCAATGAGCAGTTCTTC. Based on the CDR3 plus reference TRBV7-9 and TRBJ2-1, the full variable domain is DTGVSQNPRHKITKRGQNVTFRCDPISEHNRLYWYRQTLGQGPEFLTYFQNEAQLEKSRLLSDRFSAERPKGSFSTLEIQRTEQGDSAMYLCASISDRINEQFFGPGTRLTVL.

This clonotype was seen only a few times. V is TRBV7-2 and J is TRBJ2-2, with 11 bases aligning to TRBD2. CDR1 is SGHTA and CDR2 is FQGNSA in the germline V gene. CDR3 size: 16 residues. With V trimmed by 4 bases and J by 6 bases, 7 bases remained unmatched. CDR3 region: CASSSWLAGGPGELFF. CDR3 DNA sequence: TGTGCCAGCAGCTCCTGGCTAGCGGGGGGTCCCGGGGAGCTGTTTTTT.

In this sample, this clonotype turned up a few times. The chain couples TRBV7-9 to TRBJ2-1, with D possibly being TRBD2 (5 bases). The germline V and J ends were trimmed by 4 bases and 2 bases, with 15 bases remaining between them. Germline V CDR1 and CDR2: SEHNR, FQNEAQ (reference sequence). The CDR3 runs 16 residues. This CDR3 reads CASSSDGEIPYNEQFF. The DNA for the CDR3 is TGTGCCAGCAGCTCCGACGGGGAGATCCCCTACAATGAGCAGTTCTTC.

This clonotype was seen a few times. The rearrangement uses TRBV27 and TRBJ2-7, with D unclear. This CDR3 has 11 amino acids. The V end lost 7 bases, the J end lost 4 bases, and 8 bases lay between the germline ends. Germline V gives CDR1 MNHEY, CDR2 SMNVEV (reference sequence). CDR3 amino acids: CASTYKYEQYF. The DNA of the CDR3 is TGTGCCAGCACCTATAAATACGAGCAGTACTTC.

This clonotype was detected ten times or more. The J gene is TRBJ1-1, the V gene TRBV6-2 or TRBV6-3; TRBD1 matches at 7 bases. Trimming removed 7 bases from V and 3 bases from J; junction bases left unmatched: 5. Germline V gene lookup returns CDR1 MNHEY and CDR2 SVGEGT. CDR3 length equals 13 residues. CDR3 loop: CASTWTGDTEAFF. DNA for the CDR3: TGTGCCAGCACCTGGACAGGCGACACTGAAGCTTTCTTT.

The sample holds a few counts of this clonotype. V usage is TRBV28 and J usage is TRBJ1-5, with TRBD1 as a possible D gene (5 bases). Trimming pared 10 bases from V and 6 bases from J, leaving 16 bases between. In germline, CDR1 is MDHEN, CDR2 SYDVKM. The CDR3 spans 13 residues. The CDR3 reads CATLGDGFQPQHF. CDR3 sequence (DNA): TGTGCCACCTTGGGGGACGGGTTTCAGCCCCAGCATTTT.

The rearrangement links TRBV19 to TRBJ1-2; D not resolved. Germline CDR1 is LNHDA and CDR2 is SQIVND (reference sequence). The CDR3 runs 12 residues. The V and J ends lost 8 bases and 7 bases respectively, with 14 bases between them. CDR3 in amino acids: CASWEGGGGYTF. CDR3 nucleotides: TGTGCCAGTTGGGAGGGAGGAGGTGGCTACACCTTC.

For this clonotype: This may arise from a read error, as a much more abundant clone is one base away. The genes are TRBV2 and TRBJ1-1, with D possibly matching TRBD1 (5 bases). V was shortened by 4 bases and J by 1 base, with 10 bases between the two germline ends. The CDR3 is 14 residues long. The germline gives CDR1 SNHLY, CDR2 FYNNEI. CDR3 region: CASSGDGGNTEAFF. The CDR3 bases are TGTGCCAGCAGTGGGGACGGGGGGAACACTGAAGCTTTCTTT.

The rearrangement uses TRBV20-1 and TRBJ2-1; D perhaps matches TRBD1 (5 bases). Looked up from germline, CDR1 is DFQATT and CDR2 is SNEGSKA (reference sequence). The CDR3 has 13 residues. The V and J ends lost 6 bases and 5 bases respectively, with 14 bases between them. The CDR3 DNA reads TGCAGTGCAAGGAACCTGACAGACAATGAGCAGTTCTTC. Encoded protein: CSARNLTDNEQFF.

The rearrangement joins TRBV15 to TRBJ2-7; D tentatively fits TRBD1 or TRBD2 (5 bases each). The V gene lost 1 base and the J gene lost 5 bases, with 12 bases spanning the gap. Germline V CDR1 and CDR2: LNHNV, YYDKDF (reference sequence). The CDR3 totals 14 residues. The CDR3 nucleotides are TGTGCCACCAGCAGAGTACAAGGGACCGACGAGCAGTACGTC. Amino acids: CATSRVQGTDEQYV.

The chain uses TRBV7-9 and TRBJ1-2; a weak D match, TRBD1 (5 bases). Per the germline V gene, CDR1 is SEHNR and CDR2 is FQNEAQ (reference sequence). The CDR3 is 17 amino acids. Deletions cut 4 bases from V and 4 bases from J, with 22 bases between. The CDR3 nucleotides read TGTGCCAGCAGCTCTTCAGCAGGAGAAGGGGCCCTCTATGGCTACACCTTC. Its protein is CASSSSAGEGALYGYTF.

This clonotype was counted a single time. The CDR3: CSAPDATNEKLFF. Here the CDR3 DNA reads TGCAGTGCGCCGGACGCAACTAATGAAAAACTGTTTTTT. The genes are TRBV20-1 and TRBJ1-4; D remains unclear. With 6 bases removed from V and 0 bases from J, the gap between germline ends came to 8 bases. Germline lookup yields CDR1 DFQATT and CDR2 SNEGSKA (reference sequence). This CDR3 has 13 residues.

Details on this clonotype: The junction departs from germline at one end; a sequencing error may be responsible. V and J are TRBV7-3 and TRBJ2-2; TRBD1 matches 8 bases. The germline V gene has CDR1 SGHTA and CDR2 FQGTGA. The CDR3 is 15 residues long. The CDR3 DNA sequence: TGTGCCAGCAGCTCCATGACAGGGGTCACCGGGGAGATGTTTTTT. The encoded protein is CASSSMTGVTGEMFF. Full variable domain (remainder filled in from reference TRBV7-3 and TRBJ2-2): GAGVSQTPSNKVTEKGKYVELRCDPISGHTALYWYRQSLGQGPEFLIYFQGTGAADDSGLPNDRFFAVRPEGSVSTLKIQRTERGDSAVYLCASSSMTGVTGEMFFGEGSRLTVL.

The chain employs TRBV28 and TRBJ1-3, with 8 bases fitting TRBD1. This CDR3 region has 14 residues. Germline lookup yields CDR1 MDHEN and CDR2 SYDVKM. Losses at the gene ends were 6 bases for V and 1 base for J; bases not matched to a gene: 2. The CDR3 is CASSRQGSGNTIYF. CDR3 nucleotide sequence: TGTGCCAGCAGCAGACAGGGGTCTGGAAACACCATATATTTT.

This clonotype was observed a handful of times. This chain links TRBV7-9 with TRBJ2-3; D not certain. Trimming shortened V by 5 bases and J by 3 bases, and 9 bases separated the two germline ends. The CDR3 totals 13 residues. Germline CDR1 is SEHNR and CDR2 is FQNEAQ (reference sequence). The CDR3 nucleotides are TGTGCCAGCAGCCCGGCGTGGACAGATACGCAGTATTTT. The encoded protein is CASSPAWTDTQYF.

This sequence joins TRBV2 and TRBJ1-1; D perhaps matches TRBD1 (5 bases). The CDR3 runs to 13 residues. Trimming removed 5 bases at V and 8 bases at J, with 15 bases between. Germline assignment: CDR1 SNHLY and CDR2 FYNNEI. In DNA, the CDR3 is TGTGCCAGCAGTCCCGACAGCGGGGGGGAAGCTTTCTTT. Protein product: CASSPDSGGEAFF. The full variable domain, rest sourced from reference TRBV2 and TRBJ1-1, is EPEVTQTPSHQVTQMGQEVILRCVPISNHLYFYWYRQILGQKVEFLVSFYNNEISEKSEIFDDQFSVERPDGSNFTLKIRSTKLEDSAMYFCASSPDSGGEAFFGQGTRLTVV.

The table lists this clonotype with many counts. The V and J genes are TRBV7-2 and TRBJ2-1; D uncertain. Germline values: CDR1 SGHTA, CDR2 FQGNSA. The CDR3 spans 15 residues. V was clipped by 4 bases and J by 3 bases, with 13 bases between them. DNA of the CDR3: TGTGCCAGCAGCTATTTAACTGGCGGCTACAATGAGCAGTTCTTC. It specifies CASSYLTGGYNEQFF.

The chain recombines TRBV19 with TRBJ1-5, with 7 bases aligning to TRBD1. In germline, CDR1 is LNHDA, CDR2 SQIVND (reference sequence). The CDR3 runs 16 residues. The V segment lost 6 bases and the J segment 7 bases; nucleotides outside the gene matches: 15. This chain's CDR3 is CASSVLRDSSGQPQHF. In DNA form, the CDR3 reads TGTGCCAGTAGCGTCTTAAGGGACAGCAGTGGCCAGCCCCAGCATTTT.

The V gene is TRBV12-3 or TRBV12-4, the J gene TRBJ2-1; no reliable D call. V was trimmed by 3 bases and J by 10 bases, leaving 13 bases between them. The CDR3 runs to 13 residues. This CDR3 reads CASSLGSYSEQFF. As DNA, the CDR3 is TGTGCCAGCAGTTTGGGCAGTTATTCCGAGCAGTTCTTC.

This clonotype appeared once. V and J are TRBV27 and TRBJ1-1; no clear D. The CDR3 is 13 residues long. Germline V gene data show CDR1 as MNHEY and CDR2 as SMNVEV (reference sequence). Trimming took off 7 bases at V and 3 bases at J, with 12 bases between the two ends. The CDR3 DNA is TGTGCCAGCATTGGGGTGGAGGACACTGAAGCTTTCTTT. Translation gives CASIGVEDTEAFF.

This clonotype came up once. This chain connects TRBV9 to TRBJ1-5; a weak D match, TRBD1 (6 bases). The CDR3 consists of 15 residues. Trimming took 4 bases from V and 4 from J, leaving 15 bases between them. Germline values: CDR1 SGDLS, CDR2 YYNGEE. The CDR3 DNA reads TGTGCCAGCAGCAAAACGGGACACCTTAATCAGCCCCAGCATTTT. Its protein is CASSKTGHLNQPQHF.

The chain is built from TRBV5-6 and TRBJ2-1, with D unresolved. The CDR3 runs to 13 residues. Germline CDR1 reads SGHDT; CDR2 reads YYEEEE. Trimming removed 3 bases at V and 9 bases at J, with 13 bases between. CDR3: CASSSAGLLEQFF. Written as DNA, the CDR3 is TGTGCCAGCAGCTCAGCCGGCCTCCTTGAGCAGTTCTTC.

V and J are TRBV6-5 and TRBJ2-5; D is undetermined. Germline lookup yields CDR1 MNHEY and CDR2 SVGAGI. This CDR3 spans 12 amino acids. Trimming removed 4 bases at V and 9 bases at J, with 12 bases between. Written as DNA, the CDR3 is TGTGCCAGCAGTTCCGGCCGTGTGGCCCAGTACTTC. Its translation is CASSSGRVAQYF.